This T cell receptor (beta chain) came from a study of cytomegalovirus exposure and HLA in healthy donors. Trimming removed 3 bases at V and 3 bases at J, with 20 bases between. The CDR3 sequence is 17 residues long. Looked up from germline, CDR1 is MGHRA and CDR2 is YSYEKL. There are a few counts of this clone. PCR amplification relied on 60 Vbeta primers (plus 13 Jbeta primers). Profiling relied on immunoSEQ multiplex PCR, and the TCRdb table lists in-frame clones only, not all of them. The table lists a few hundred thousand clones, approximately 80% of them singletons. The sample consisted of PBMCs. The chain is built from TRBV4-1 and TRBJ1-2; unclear D gene. The TCR was taken from a man aged 30 to 45 in good health and CMV-seronegative. Here the CDR3 reads CASSHGQLEGAYYGYTF. The CDR3 region has the DNA TGCGCCAGCAGCCACGGGCAGCTGGAGGGAGCTTACTATGGCTACACCTTC.